The next 23 T cell receptor beta chains were all read from a single sample in a study of T cell responses to AZD1222 COVID-19 vaccine (dated by TCRdb to about 2021). The method behind the library was the immunoSEQ multiplex PCR assay. In TCRdb, the immuneACCESS table is reduced to in-frame sequences with V and J assigned. These tables do not hold every clone; where another copy was compared, an unresolved V gene accounts for under half, and the others remain unexplained. This sample has some 120,000 clones in its table, and over 75% of those were observed once. The biggest ten clones account for around a tenth of the sample. Reading the label with the study, this specimen's time point is: baseline before first vaccination. Sequences were derived from peripheral blood, sampled on day 0 of AZD1222 vaccination. The receptor source for this set is an adult in good health.

This chain joins TRBV7-2 and TRBJ2-3; 8 nucleotides line up with TRBD2. V dropped 4 bases and J dropped 4; count of bases not matched to a gene: 4. The CDR3 consists of 14 residues. Germline V gene sequence: CDR1 SGHTA, CDR2 FQGNSA. The CDR3 DNA follows: TGTGCCAGCAGCTCCGGGGGGGCCGCAGATACGCAGTATTTT. The encoded protein is CASSSGGAADTQYF. Together with reference TRBV7-2 and TRBJ2-3, the CDR3 gives the full variable domain: GAGVSQSPSNKVTEKGKDVELRCDPISGHTALYWYRQSLGQGLEFLIYFQGNSAPDKSGLPSDRFSAERTGGSVSTLTIQRTQQEDSAVYLCASSSGGAADTQYFGPGTRLTVL.

The J gene is TRBJ1-1, the V gene TRBV3-1 (or the pseudogene TRBV3-2), with 9 nucleotides matching TRBD1. V lost 4 bases to trimming and J lost 0 bases; unmatched junction nucleotides: 3. CDR1 is LGHDT and CDR2 is YNNKEL in the germline V gene (reference sequence). CDR3 length: 15 amino acids. The CDR3 loop reads CASSLDRGMNTEAFF. In DNA form, the CDR3 reads TGTGCCAGCAGCCTCGACAGGGGGATGAACACTGAAGCTTTCTTT.

The rearrangement joins TRBV30 to TRBJ2-7; D is uncertain. Trimming pared 5 bases from V and 2 bases from J, leaving 4 bases between. The V gene's germline CDR1 is GTSNPN and CDR2 SVGIG (reference sequence). The CDR3 consists of 10 residues. As DNA, the CDR3 is TGTGCCTGGGGTGCCTACGAGCAGTACTTC. Translation gives CAWGAYEQYF. Full variable domain (rest looked up from reference TRBV30 and TRBJ2-7): SQTIHQWPATLVQPVGSPLSLECTVEGTSNPNLYWYRQAAGRGLQLLFYSVGIGQISSEVPQNLSASRPQDRQFILSSKKLLLSDSGFYLCAWGAYEQYFGPGTRLTVT.

The chain is built from TRBV11-3 and TRBJ2-1; 8 bases agree with TRBD1. J gave up 3 bases and V 5 bases, and 9 bases lay outside the gene matches. Germline CDR1 SGHNT, CDR2 YENEEA. This CDR3 is built from 16 residues. The CDR3 spells CASSTFTTGVYNEQFF. Here the CDR3 DNA reads TGTGCCAGCAGCACATTTACGACAGGGGTCTACAATGAGCAGTTCTTC.

The chain couples TRBV4-1 to TRBJ1-5, with 10 bases fitting TRBD1. From germline, CDR1 is MGHRA and CDR2 YSYEKL. Trimming took 1 base from V and 9 from J; bases not matched to a gene: 6. The CDR3 loop spans 15 amino acids. CDR3 in DNA: TGCGCCAGCAGCCAAGGACAGGGGGCAAGGGGGCCCCAGCATTTT. Residues: CASSQGQGARGPQHF.

The chain carries TRBV18 and TRBJ2-2, with 8 bases matching TRBD2. Unmatched junction bases numbered 7, after V lost 3 bases and J lost 7 bases. Germline assignment: CDR1 KGHSH and CDR2 LQKENI. CDR3 length equals 15 residues. The CDR3 DNA is TGTGCCAGCTCACCCGGCGGGGGGCCCGACGGGGAGCTGTTTTTT. As protein: CASSPGGGPDGELFF.

This clone was recorded once. The CDR3 nucleotides read TGTGTACACACAGGGCGCGGCGCCACTGAAGCTTTCTTT. Translated: CVHTGRGATEAFF. V is TRBV28 and J is TRBJ1-1, with TRBD1 as a possible D gene (6 bases). This CDR3 spans 13 amino acids. Germline V gene sequence: CDR1 MDHEN, CDR2 SYDVKM.

Only one count was recorded for this clone. The V gene is TRBV13, the J gene TRBJ2-3; 8 bases map to TRBD1. With 0 bases clipped from V and 11 bases from J, the junction kept 7 bases outside the gene matches. Germline V gene sequence: CDR1 PRHDT, CDR2 FYEKMQ (reference sequence). CDR3 length equals 14 residues. As DNA, the CDR3 is TGTGCCAGCAGCTTAGGCCTAAGGGACAGGCAGCAGTATTTT. Amino acids: CASSLGLRDRQQYF. Full variable domain (remainder filled in from reference TRBV13 and TRBJ2-3): AAGVIQSPRHLIKEKRETATLKCYPIPRHDTVYWYQQGPGQDPQFLISFYEKMQSDKGSIPDRFSAQQFSDYHSELNMSSLELGDSALYFCASSLGLRDRQQYFGPGTRLTVL.

The gene calls are TRBV25-1 and TRBJ1-1, with D possibly matching TRBD1 (5 bases). V was shortened by 2 bases and J by 5 bases, with 15 bases between the two germline ends. The CDR3 covers 15 residues. Germline V gene lookup returns CDR1 MGHDK and CDR2 SYGVNS. The CDR3 loop is CASSEPRRGGTEAFF. The CDR3 coding sequence is TGTGCCAGCAGTGAACCCCGAAGGGGAGGGACTGAAGCTTTCTTT.

The genes are TRBV5-1 and TRBJ2-2; TRBD2 agrees at 7 bases. The trim removed 3 bases at V and 7 bases at J, leaving 6 bases unmatched. Germline values: CDR1 SGHRS, CDR2 YFSETQ. There are 14 residues in the CDR3. In nucleotides, the CDR3 is TGCGCCAGCAGCTCAAGAAGCGGGGTCGGGGAGCTGTTTTTT. Translating gives CASSSRSGVGELFF.

Only a few counts were recorded for this clone. The V call is TRBV5-5, the J call TRBJ2-7; 12 positions match TRBD1. The CDR3 is 20 amino acids. CDR1 is SGHKS, CDR2 YYEKEE, per germline (reference sequence). V was pared by 4 bases and J by 7 bases, with 24 bases of the junction left unmatched. CDR3 nucleotide sequence: TGTGCCAGCAGCCCAAAGTCAGATTTTATCCGGGACAGGGGGCCGGGGGAGCAGTACTTC. Amino acid sequence: CASSPKSDFIRDRGPGEQYF.

The V gene is TRBV10-3, the J gene TRBJ2-5; 9 bases are a match to TRBD1. J lost 5 bases, V lost 9 bases, and 13 bases had no gene match. The CDR3 is 15 residues long. The germline V gene has CDR1 ENHRY and CDR2 SYGVKD. The CDR3, as DNA: TGTGCCATTCGGCGGGGGACAGGGTCCGAGGAGACCCAGTACTTC. Translating it yields CAIRRGTGSEETQYF.

The chain is built from TRBV30 and TRBJ1-6; 8 bases line up with TRBD1. Germline loops: CDR1 GTSNPN, CDR2 SVGIG (reference sequence). V gave up 4 bases and J gave up 0 bases; unmatched junction bases: 11. The CDR3 sequence is 18 residues long. CDR3 coding DNA: TGTGCCTGGAAGACCGTGGACAGGGCAAGCTCCTATAATTCACCCCTCCACTTT. Translation: CAWKTVDRASSYNSPLHF.

This sequence joins TRBV5-1 and TRBJ2-5; TRBD2 aligns across 14 bases. With 0 bases clipped from V and 6 bases from J, the junction kept 7 bases outside the gene matches. The CDR3 runs 17 residues. Germline V gene sequence: CDR1 SGHRS, CDR2 YFSETQ. In nucleotides, the CDR3 is TGCGCCAGCAGCTTGGAGGGACTAGCGGGGGCCAGGAAGACCCAGTACTTC. This codes for CASSLEGLAGARKTQYF.

This sequence joins TRBV11-3 and TRBJ2-7, with D perhaps matching TRBD2 (5 bases). The CDR3 contains 14 residues. Germline CDR1 reads SGHNT; CDR2 reads YENEEA. With 4 bases removed from V and 6 bases from J, the gap between germline ends came to 16 bases. This CDR3 is CASSSPRRSVEQYF. The DNA of the CDR3 is TGTGCCAGCAGCTCCCCCAGGAGGTCGGTCGAGCAGTACTTC.

The chain is built from TRBV6-2 or TRBV6-3 and TRBJ2-7; D not resolved. The V and J ends lost 4 bases and 3 bases respectively, with 13 bases between them. Germline assignment: CDR1 MNHEY and CDR2 SVGEGT. CDR3 length: 14 residues. CDR3: CASSSRQGFYEQYF. CDR3 nucleotides: TGTGCCAGCAGTTCACGACAAGGATTCTACGAGCAGTACTTC.

The chain combines TRBV5-5 with TRBJ2-7; TRBD1 might be the D (7 bases). Germline V CDR1 and CDR2: SGHKS, YYEKEE (reference sequence). CDR3 length: 15 amino acids. V lost 0 bases and J lost 4, with 14 bases in between. The CDR3 sequence is CASSLGRGRSYEQYF. The CDR3 bases are TGTGCCAGCAGCTTGGGCAGGGGGAGGTCATACGAGCAGTACTTC.

The rearrangement uses TRBV19 and TRBJ2-7; 13 bases are shared with TRBD2. The CDR3 covers 16 residues. The V segment lost 2 bases and the J segment 2 bases; nucleotides outside the gene matches: 3. Germline lookup yields CDR1 LNHDA and CDR2 SQIVND (reference sequence). The CDR3 DNA reads as TGTGCCAGTAGTATAAGGGGGACTAGCGGGACCTACGAGCAGTACTTC. It translates to CASSIRGTSGTYEQYF.

The J gene is TRBJ2-7, the V gene TRBV3-1 (or the pseudogene TRBV3-2); possible D gene TRBD2, 5 bases. Germline V CDR1 and CDR2: LGHDT, YNNKEL (reference sequence). The germline V and J ends were trimmed by 4 bases and 3 bases, with 19 bases remaining between them. This CDR3 spans 16 amino acids. The CDR3 reads CASSPTLAGTYYEQYF. The DNA for the CDR3 is TGTGCCAGCAGCCCCACTCTTGCGGGCACGTACTACGAGCAGTACTTC.

On this clone itself: One junction end does not reproduce the germline sequence, and a read error may be involved. The V gene is TRBV29-1, the J gene TRBJ2-3; D is uncertain. Per the germline V gene, CDR1 is SQVTM and CDR2 is ANQGSEA. The CDR3 is 13 residues long. In DNA form, the CDR3 reads TGCAGCGTTAAAGACCCGATCGGAGATACGCAGTATTTT. This encodes CSVKDPIGDTQYF.

This clone was detected once. The chain carries TRBV5-4 and TRBJ2-7; D call uncertain. V was shortened by 2 bases and J by 0 bases, with 9 bases between the two germline ends. CDR1 SGHNT and CDR2 YYREEE come from the germline V gene (reference sequence). The CDR3 length is 14 residues. The CDR3 DNA follows: TGTGCCAGCAGCTTATATGGCAGCTCCTACGAGCAGTACTTC. This encodes CASSLYGSSYEQYF. Looking up the rest from reference TRBV5-4 and TRBJ2-7 gives the full variable domain: ETGVTQSPTHLIKTRGQQVTLRCSSQSGHNTVSWYQQALGQGPQFIFQYYREEENGRGNFPPRFSGLQFPNYSSELNVNALELDDSALYLCASSLYGSSYEQYFGPGTRLTVT.

The rearrangement links TRBV4-1 to TRBJ1-2; 10 nucleotides match TRBD1. The V and J ends lost 0 bases and 6 bases, in that order; junction bases with no gene match: 4. Germline V gives CDR1 MGHRA, CDR2 YSYEKL. This CDR3 is 15 amino acids long. The CDR3 is CASSQDGDRGNGYTF. The DNA for the CDR3 is TGCGCCAGCAGCCAAGATGGGGACAGGGGCAATGGCTACACCTTC.

The V gene is TRBV11-3, the J gene TRBJ2-2; no clear D gene. Germline CDR1 and CDR2: SGHNT and YENEEA. The CDR3 is 16 residues long. Trimming took off 0 bases at V and 4 bases at J, with 12 bases between the two ends. CDR3: CASSLEVGQLTGELFF. In DNA, the CDR3 is TGTGCCAGCAGCTTAGAAGTGGGCCAACTCACCGGGGAGCTGTTTTTT.